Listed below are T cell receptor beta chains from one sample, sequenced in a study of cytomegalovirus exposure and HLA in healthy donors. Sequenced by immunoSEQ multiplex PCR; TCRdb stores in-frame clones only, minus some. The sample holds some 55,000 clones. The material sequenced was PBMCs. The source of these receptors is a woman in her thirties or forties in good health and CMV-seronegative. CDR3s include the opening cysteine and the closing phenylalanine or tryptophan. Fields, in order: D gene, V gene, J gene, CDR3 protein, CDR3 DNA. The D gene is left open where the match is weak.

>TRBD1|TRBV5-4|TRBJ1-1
CASSAGQGVAEAFF
TGTGCCAGCAGCGCAGGACAGGGCGTCGCTGAAGCTTTCTTT
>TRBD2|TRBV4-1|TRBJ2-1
CASSQELAAYNEQFF
TGCGCCAGCAGCCAAGAACTAGCGGCCTACAATGAGCAGTTCTTC
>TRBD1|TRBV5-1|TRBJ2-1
CASSFQGDYNEQFF
TGCGCCAGCAGCTTCCAGGGGGATTACAATGAGCAGTTCTTC
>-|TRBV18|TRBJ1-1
CASSRSDRDTEDFF
TGTGCCAGCTCACGTAGCGATCGGGACACTGAAGATTTCTTT
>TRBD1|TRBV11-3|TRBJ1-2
CASPLGTGNGYTF
TGTGCCAGCCCCTTGGGGACAGGGAATGGCTACACCTTC
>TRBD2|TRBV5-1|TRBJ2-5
CASLGGAEETQYF
TGCGCCAGCCTCGGGGGGGCCGAGGAGACCCAGTACTTC
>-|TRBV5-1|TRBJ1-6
CASSLDGEDNSPLHF
TGCGCCAGCAGTCTTGACGGGGAAGATAATTCACCCCTCCACTTT
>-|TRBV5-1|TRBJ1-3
CASSMGRSSGNTIYF
TGCGCCAGCAGCATGGGACGGAGCTCTGGAAACACCATATATTTT
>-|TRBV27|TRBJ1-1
CASRVVQGATEAFF
TGTGCCAGCAGGGTGGTACAGGGAGCCACTGAAGCTTTCTTT
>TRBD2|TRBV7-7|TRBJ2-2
CASSFGGRDTGELFF
TGTGCCAGCAGCTTCGGCGGGAGGGACACCGGGGAGCTGTTTTTT
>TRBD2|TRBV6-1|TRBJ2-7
CASSEFGGGGDYEQYF
TGTGCCAGCAGTGAGTTTGGCGGGGGGGGCGACTACGAGCAGTACTTC